The 22 T cell receptor beta chains in this list originate from one sample, sequenced in a study of OX40 agonist ivuxolimab in advanced cancers. The protocol used for the library was the immunoSEQ multiplex PCR assay. This immuneACCESS table, as held by TCRdb, lists in-frame sequences with V and J called but not all clones. Of the missing ones, under half trace to an unresolved V gene in checked studies; the others have no known cause. This sample lists about 52,000 clones; 90% to 95% were detected once. Less than 15% of the sample goes to the ten largest clones. The sequencing here drew on CD4+ or CD8+ T cells sorted from blood, taken in a trial of the OX40 agonist ivuxolimab. The receptors were gathered from an adult with an advanced solid tumor such as melanoma, head and neck, liver or kidney cancer.

The V and J genes are TRBV7-9 and TRBJ2-1, with no clear D. The CDR3 loop spans 16 amino acids. CDR1 and CDR2 (germline): SEHNR, FQNEAQ (reference sequence). V was trimmed by 5 bases and J by 0 bases, leaving 14 bases between them. The CDR3 nucleotides read TGTGCCAGCAGCCAGAGTATGGGATTCTCCTACAATGAGCAGTTCTTC. This encodes CASSQSMGFSYNEQFF. Full variable domain (remainder filled in from reference TRBV7-9 and TRBJ2-1): DTGVSQNPRHKITKRGQNVTFRCDPISEHNRLYWYRQTLGQGPEFLTYFQNEAQLEKSRLLSDRFSAERPKGSFSTLEIQRTEQGDSAMYLCASSQSMGFSYNEQFFGPGTRLTVL.

J is TRBJ2-1 and V is TRBV11-2, with a possible D match to TRBD1 (6 bases). The CDR3 runs to 17 residues. Germline V gives CDR1 SGHAT, CDR2 FQNNGV. Trimming pared 4 bases from V and 0 bases from J, leaving 16 bases between. The CDR3 DNA sequence: TGTGCCAGCAGCTCCCCTGGTGGGGGCAGCTCCTACAATGAGCAGTTCTTC. Translated: CASSSPGGGSSYNEQFF.

The chain carries TRBV5-1 and TRBJ1-1, with D unresolved. The CDR3 contains 14 residues. With 2 bases removed from V and 4 bases from J, the gap between germline ends came to 12 bases. Germline values: CDR1 SGHRS, CDR2 YFSETQ. The CDR3 protein is CASSLTTLITEAFF. The CDR3, as DNA: TGCGCCAGCAGCTTAACGACCTTAATCACTGAAGCTTTCTTT. Supplemented by reference TRBV5-1 and TRBJ1-1, the full variable domain reads KAGVTQTPRYLIKTRGQQVTLSCSPISGHRSVSWYQQTPGQGLQFLFEYFSETQRNKGNFPGRFSGRQFSNSRSEMNVSTLELGDSALYLCASSLTTLITEAFFGQGTRLTVV.

The CDR3 DNA follows: TGTGCCAGTAGTGCAGGACAGGGAATGGCCTATGGCTACACCTTC. This sequence encodes CASSAGQGMAYGYTF. This chain joins TRBV19 and TRBJ1-2, with TRBD1 matching over 8 bases. Unmatched junction bases numbered 9, after V lost 5 bases and J lost 4 bases. Germline lookup yields CDR1 LNHDA and CDR2 SQIVND (reference sequence). The CDR3 runs to 15 residues.

J is TRBJ1-2 and V is TRBV4-1; D gene unclear. The CDR3 runs 14 residues. Germline CDR1 reads MGHRA; CDR2 reads YSYEKL. V lost 0 bases and J 4 bases, leaving 9 bases between the germline ends. The DNA for the CDR3 is TGCGCCAGCAGCCAAGAAGGGCGGATCTATGGCTACACCTTC. Translated: CASSQEGRIYGYTF.

CDR3 nucleotides: TGCGCCAGCAGCCCGACTGCCGGCAGTCAAGAGACCCAGTACTTC. Protein: CASSPTAGSQETQYF. The chain is built from TRBV4-1 and TRBJ2-5; D uncertain. V lost 4 bases to trimming and J lost 2 bases, with 14 bases between them. Germline V gene sequence: CDR1 MGHRA, CDR2 YSYEKL. The CDR3 is made up of 15 amino acids.

The chain joins TRBV28 to TRBJ2-7; D is ambiguous. The V gene lost 6 bases and the J gene lost 0 bases, with 12 bases spanning the gap. The V gene's germline CDR1 is MDHEN and CDR2 SYDVKM. The CDR3 length is 14 residues. The DNA for the CDR3 is TGTGCCAGCAGCGGGCCCACTTCCTCCTACGAGCAGTACTTC. It translates to CASSGPTSSYEQYF.

This sequence joins TRBV10-3 and TRBJ2-5; TRBD2 matches at 7 bases. Germline V lookup: CDR1 ENHRY, CDR2 SYGVKD. V gave up 7 bases and J gave up 4 bases; unmatched junction bases: 15. The CDR3 extends over 16 amino acids. Written as DNA, the CDR3 is TGTGCCATCACTGCCGGTATCGGCGGGAGACGAGAGACCCAGTACTTC. This codes for CAITAGIGGRRETQYF.

The rearrangement links TRBV2 to TRBJ1-2, with D tentatively TRBD1 (6 bases). Germline CDR1 is SNHLY and CDR2 is FYNNEI. V lost 1 base, J lost 4 bases, and 19 bases lay in between. The CDR3 extends over 17 amino acids. CDR3 sequence: CASSEELGGASSYGYTF. The CDR3 DNA is TGTGCCAGCAGTGAAGAGTTGGGGGGGGCTTCTTCCTATGGCTACACCTTC.

The chain recombines TRBV7-9 with TRBJ1-1; a weak D match, TRBD1 (6 bases). Per the germline V gene, CDR1 is SEHNR and CDR2 is FQNEAQ (reference sequence). Trimming took 6 bases from V and 9 from J, leaving 14 bases between them. CDR3 length: 12 amino acids. The CDR3 DNA reads TGTGCCAGCAGTAAAAGTGGACAGAAAGCTTTCTTT. This translates into CASSKSGQKAFF.

The chain employs TRBV7-9 and TRBJ2-7; D possibly corresponds to TRBD1 (5 bases). The CDR3 runs to 14 residues. The germline gives CDR1 SEHNR, CDR2 FQNEAQ (reference sequence). Trimming left V 2 bases short and J 5 bases short, with 13 bases between. In nucleotides, the CDR3 is TGTGCCAGCAGCTTACAAAACAGGCCCGACGAGCAGTACTTC. As protein: CASSLQNRPDEQYF.

The chain has TRBV14 and TRBJ2-1, with D perhaps matching TRBD2 (6 bases). The V gene lost 6 bases and the J gene lost 8 bases, with 14 bases spanning the gap. Looked up from germline, CDR1 is SGHDN and CDR2 is FVKESK. The CDR3 totals 13 residues. This CDR3 reads CASSGPSAYEQFF. The DNA of the CDR3 is TGTGCCAGCAGTGGGCCTAGCGCTTATGAGCAGTTCTTC.

The genes are TRBV5-1 and TRBJ2-1; D is tentatively TRBD1 or TRBD2 (5 bases each). Trimming removed 1 base at V and 8 bases at J, with 16 bases between. Per germline, CDR1 SGHRS and CDR2 YFSETQ. This CDR3 spans 15 amino acids. The CDR3 sequence: CASSLLGPPGHEQFF. The CDR3 DNA follows: TGCGCCAGCAGCTTGTTGGGACCCCCAGGCCATGAGCAGTTCTTC.

This chain joins TRBV19 and TRBJ2-3; 8 bases are a match to TRBD1. This CDR3 spans 17 amino acids. V lost 6 bases to trimming and J lost 4 bases; unmatched junction nucleotides: 15. Germline loops: CDR1 LNHDA, CDR2 SQIVND (reference sequence). CDR3 DNA sequence: TGTGCCAGTAGCCTTACACAGGGGGAAGGCAAGGCAGATACGCAGTATTTT. It yields the protein CASSLTQGEGKADTQYF.

This chain's CDR3 is CASSLETGELFF. The CDR3, as DNA: TGTGCCAGCAGCTTAGAAACCGGGGAGCTGTTTTTT. The V and J genes are TRBV7-9 and TRBJ2-2; D ambiguous. The CDR3 is 12 amino acids. V lost 1 base and J 5 bases, leaving 2 bases between the germline ends. Germline CDR1 reads SEHNR; CDR2 reads FQNEAQ (reference sequence).

On this clone: In the same sample, other DNA sequences code for this CDR3. The V call is TRBV19, the J call TRBJ2-1; D gene uncertain. The CDR3 has 14 residues. Germline CDR1 reads LNHDA; CDR2 reads SQIVND (reference sequence). Trimming shortened V by 1 base and J by 3 bases, and 7 bases separated the two germline ends. In DNA, the CDR3 is TGTGCCAGTAGTATAGGTTCTAGCTACAATGAGCAGTTCTTC. It codes for CASSIGSSYNEQFF.

V gene TRBV9 combines with J gene TRBJ1-3; TRBD1 matches 7 bases. J was trimmed by 3 bases and V by 6 bases; bases with no gene match: 3. The length of the CDR3 is 13 residues. Germline CDR1 is SGDLS and CDR2 is YYNGEE. The CDR3 reads CASTDRVGNTIYF. In nucleotides, the CDR3 is TGTGCCAGCACTGACAGGGTTGGAAACACCATATATTTT.

To note about this clone: Other nucleotide sequences in the sample specify the same CDR3. V usage is TRBV7-9 and J usage is TRBJ2-7, with D uncertain. The CDR3 covers 13 residues. CDR1 SEHNR and CDR2 FQNEAQ come from the germline V gene (reference sequence). The V and J ends lost 5 bases and 1 base respectively, with 9 bases between them. In DNA form, the CDR3 reads TGTGCCAGCAGCCCCCCCGGGTCCTACGAGCAGTACTTC. Translating it yields CASSPPGSYEQYF.

V usage is TRBV10-3 and J usage is TRBJ1-3; no clear D. The CDR3 consists of 11 residues. CDR1 and CDR2 (germline): ENHRY, SYGVKD. V was cut by 6 bases and J by 3 bases, with 3 bases left in between. This CDR3 is CAISFGNTIYF. CDR3 nucleotides: TGTGCCATCAGCTTTGGAAACACCATATATTTT.

The rearrangement joins TRBV29-1 to TRBJ1-1; maybe TRBD1 (6 bases). CDR1 SQVTM and CDR2 ANQGSEA come from the germline V gene. The CDR3 loop spans 14 amino acids. Between the trimmed V and J ends, which lost 0 bases and 4 bases, there was a span of 12 bases. The CDR3 here is CSVEDQGLGTEAFF. Written as DNA, the CDR3 is TGCAGCGTTGAAGATCAGGGGCTCGGCACTGAAGCTTTCTTT.

This chain joins TRBV2 and TRBJ2-7; 12 bases line up with TRBD2. CDR1 is SNHLY, CDR2 FYNNEI, per germline. V lost 8 bases to trimming and J lost 3 bases; unmatched junction nucleotides: 8. This CDR3 has 15 residues. The CDR3 DNA follows: TGTGCCAGCTGCACTGGACTAGCGGGGAACTACGAGCAGTACTTC. This encodes CASCTGLAGNYEQYF.

This chain links TRBV7-8 with TRBJ1-1; D remains unclear. CDR1 and CDR2 (germline): SGHVS, FQNEAQ. Between the trimmed V and J ends, which lost 0 bases and 1 base, there was a span of 12 bases. The CDR3 sequence is 16 residues long. The chain's CDR3 is CASSLASSWGNTEAFF. For the CDR3, the DNA is TGTGCCAGCAGCTTAGCCTCGTCGTGGGGGAACACTGAAGCTTTCTTT.